The source of this T cell receptor beta chain is a study of cytomegalovirus exposure and HLA in healthy donors. This PCR relied on a set of 60 Vbeta primers and 13 Jbeta primers. TCRdb's table, derived via immunoSEQ multiplex PCR, lists solely in-frame clones and lacks some. The repertoire holds more than 110,000 clones, with 65% to 85% as singletons. Comment on this clone: Its antigen is unknown.

General observations from the study: In a later analysis, a missense DCLRE1C variant was linked to TCR beta V- and J-gene trimming. Immune exposure data for these donors was limited to CMV serostatus. The classifier, whose performance was assessed in both the original and validation cohorts, reportedly diagnosed cytomegalovirus status with high specificity and sensitivity. A later analysis showed that HLA-associated TCR beta chains had undergone more clonal expansion than equally common others.

Looked up from germline, CDR1 is SEHNR and CDR2 is FQNEAQ (reference sequence). The CDR3 spans 16 residues. V was clipped by 0 bases and J by 5 bases; unmatched bases: 8. Sequencing input: PBMCs. The sequence was collected from a man aged 25-45 years in good health and CMV-seronegative. This sequence joins TRBV7-9 and TRBJ2-5; 8 bases are a match to TRBD2. The CDR3 region is CASSLALSGSQETQYF. CDR3 bases: TGTGCCAGCAGCTTAGCGCTCAGCGGGAGCCAGGAGACCCAGTACTTC.